Listed here are 29 T cell receptor beta chains from one sample, sequenced in a study of blood T cells in healthy people across ages. Through a sample-barcoded 5' primer and a J-beta primer mix, a second PCR was run for roughly 7 to 12 cycles. Each CDR3 protein gets one entry after TCRdb re-called the 5' RACE reads with MiXCR. The sample includes around 1,900,000 distinct CDR3 sequences, around 40% of them seen just once. Sequenced sample: blood. These receptors were collected from a human donor in good health.

V and J are TRBV7-2 and TRBJ2-3; D possibly corresponds to TRBD2 (5 bases). Germline CDR1 is SGHTA and CDR2 is FQGNSA. V was trimmed by 7 bases and J by 2 bases, leaving 13 bases between them. The CDR3 has 14 residues. Written as DNA, the CDR3 is TGTGCCAGCACGGAGCGGAAGCACACAGATACGCAGTATTTT. Translated, it gives CASTERKHTDTQYF.

The gene calls are TRBV5-6 and TRBJ2-5; 8 bases map to TRBD2. Trimming took 4 bases from V and 4 from J; bases not matched to a gene: 9. The germline V gene encodes CDR1 SGHDT and CDR2 YYEEEE. CDR3 length equals 15 residues. CDR3 DNA sequence: TGTGCCAGCAGCCGAGGTGCGGGGGGAAGAGAGACCCAGTACTTC. Translating it yields CASSRGAGGRETQYF.

The chain combines TRBV20-1 with TRBJ2-7; TRBD2 might be the D (5 bases). The CDR3 is 14 amino acids. CDR1 and CDR2 (germline): DFQATT, SNEGSKA (reference sequence). V lost 0 bases to trimming and J lost 2 bases, with 11 bases between them. CDR3 residues: CSARERGAPYEQYF. The CDR3 DNA is TGCAGTGCTAGAGAACGGGGAGCCCCCTACGAGCAGTACTTC.

This clonotype was detected only a few times. This chain joins TRBV4-3 and TRBJ2-7, with 9 bases identical to TRBD1. V lost 5 bases to trimming and J lost 4 bases; unmatched junction nucleotides: 12. Germline lookup yields CDR1 LGHNA and CDR2 YSLEER. This CDR3 comprises 16 residues. CDR3: CASSYRLPGQGYEQYF. As DNA, the CDR3 is TGCGCCAGCAGCTACCGTCTACCGGGACAGGGATACGAGCAGTACTTC.

This clonotype was seen a handful of times. The CDR3 nucleotides are TGTGCCAGCAGCATTAACCGGGACAGCACCTACGAGCAGTACTTC. It is translated as CASSINRDSTYEQYF. The J gene is TRBJ2-7, the V gene TRBV11-2, with 7 bases matching TRBD1. CDR3 length: 15 residues. Per the germline V gene, CDR1 is SGHAT and CDR2 is FQNNGV. V was pared by 5 bases and J by 2 bases, with 9 bases of the junction left unmatched.

The chain recombines TRBV9 with TRBJ2-3; 7 bases are a match to TRBD1. Germline V gene lookup returns CDR1 SGDLS and CDR2 YYNGEE. The trim removed 1 base at V and 4 bases at J, leaving 6 bases unmatched. The CDR3 is 15 amino acids. CDR3 nucleotide sequence: TGTGCCAGCAGCGTATGGAAGGGGGCCGCAGATACGCAGTATTTT. This sequence encodes CASSVWKGAADTQYF. The whole variable domain, filled in from reference TRBV9 and TRBJ2-3, reads DSGVTQTPKHLITATGQRVTLRCSPRSGDLSVYWYQQSLDQGLQFLIQYYNGEERAKGNILERFSAQQFPDLHSELNLSSLELGDSALYFCASSVWKGAADTQYFGPGTRLTVL.

This clonotype was detected a few times. The J gene is TRBJ2-3, the V gene TRBV4-1; no reliable D call. V was clipped by 1 base and J by 8 bases, with 13 bases between them. The CDR3 is 14 amino acids. From germline, CDR1 is MGHRA and CDR2 YSYEKL. The CDR3 DNA sequence: TGCGCCAGCAGCCAAGTTGGTCGGTCTTTTACGCAGTATTTT. Translating it yields CASSQVGRSFTQYF.

The rearrangement links TRBV7-2 to TRBJ2-3; 9 bases line up with TRBD2. With 3 bases clipped from V and 5 bases from J, the junction kept 9 bases outside the gene matches. This CDR3 spans 16 amino acids. Germline V gene lookup returns CDR1 SGHTA and CDR2 FQGNSA. The chain's CDR3 is CASSFGTSFRGDTQYF. The CDR3 DNA sequence: TGTGCCAGCAGCTTCGGGACTAGCTTTCGTGGAGATACGCAGTATTTT.

This clonotype was counted between two and nine times. A much larger clone lies one base from this, so it may be a read error. The chain uses TRBV7-9 and TRBJ2-2; a possible D gene is TRBD2 (6 bases). CDR3 length: 14 amino acids. Germline V gene data show CDR1 as SEHNR and CDR2 as FQNEAQ (reference sequence). The CDR3 DNA reads as TGTGCCGGCAGCTTAGGCGGGGACACCGGGGAGCTGTTTTTT. It specifies CAGSLGGDTGELFF.

The sample holds a few counts of this clonotype. This chain connects TRBV4-1 to TRBJ2-6; D unclear. The CDR3 spans 15 residues. V shed 1 base and J shed 4 bases, with 8 bases lying between them. Germline V gene sequence: CDR1 MGHRA, CDR2 YSYEKL. The CDR3 region has the DNA TGCGCCAGCAGCCAAGCGGTACGCGGGGCCAACGTCCTGACTTTC. This encodes CASSQAVRGANVLTF.

The chain links TRBV6-1 to TRBJ1-5; the D is unclear. CDR1 MNHNS and CDR2 SASEGT come from the germline V gene. V dropped 2 bases and J dropped 3 bases, with 14 bases sitting between them. The CDR3 is made up of 16 amino acids. In DNA form, the CDR3 reads TGTGCCAGCAGTGAAAGGTACCAGGCAATCAATCAGCCCCAGCATTTT. This encodes CASSERYQAINQPQHF.

Regarding this clonotype: This clone may be a read error of a much larger clone one base away. The chain has TRBV4-3 and TRBJ1-5; D perhaps matches TRBD1 (6 bases). Germline-derived CDR1 and CDR2 are LGHNA and YSLEER. Trimming left V 1 base short and J 6 bases short, with 16 bases between. The CDR3 spans 16 residues. This chain's CDR3 is CASSQAAGARGQPQHF. DNA for the CDR3: TGCGCCAGCAGCCAAGCTGCAGGGGCACGGGGTCAGCCCCAGCATTTT.

The V and J genes are TRBV4-1 and TRBJ2-7, with D possibly TRBD2 on 6 matching bases. Trimming removed 5 bases from V and 2 bases from J, with 16 bases in between. The CDR3 consists of 15 residues. In germline, CDR1 is MGHRA, CDR2 YSYEKL. The CDR3 is CASSLREVTTYEQYF. DNA for the CDR3: TGCGCCAGCAGCTTAAGGGAGGTAACGACCTACGAGCAGTACTTC.

The chain is built from TRBV5-1 and TRBJ1-2, with 7 nucleotides matching TRBD1. Germline loops: CDR1 SGHRS, CDR2 YFSETQ. The CDR3 has 15 amino acids. Trimming at V came to 4 bases and at J to 8 bases, leaving 14 bases not matched to a gene. The CDR3 reads CASSRLQGQPDGYTF. CDR3 nucleotide sequence: TGCGCCAGCAGCCGCCTACAGGGGCAACCGGACGGCTACACCTTC.

V is TRBV11-2 and J is TRBJ2-7; tentatively, D is TRBD2 (5 bases). Germline CDR1 and CDR2: SGHAT and FQNNGV. V was cut by 3 bases and J by 3 bases, with 12 bases left in between. The CDR3 extends over 14 amino acids. The CDR3 protein is CASSFLTNHYEQYF. The CDR3 DNA follows: TGTGCCAGCAGCTTTTTGACTAACCACTACGAGCAGTACTTC.

V is TRBV12-3 or TRBV12-4 and J is TRBJ1-1; a possible D gene is TRBD1 (5 bases). The CDR3 spans 17 residues. The ends were cut back, 7 bases at V and 5 bases at J, with 26 bases in the middle. The chain's CDR3 is CASTLRGTNRATTEAFF. The CDR3 DNA sequence: TGTGCCAGCACCTTACGAGGGACCAACCGAGCAACGACTGAAGCTTTCTTT.

The chain combines TRBV24-1 with TRBJ1-4, with D possibly being TRBD1 (5 bases). This CDR3 is 15 amino acids long. V was clipped by 4 bases and J by 5 bases, with 13 bases between them. Per germline, CDR1 KGHDR and CDR2 SFDVKD. CDR3 in DNA: TGTGCCACCAGTGACACCGGGGCCCGGAATGAAAAACTGTTTTTT. Encoded protein: CATSDTGARNEKLFF.

The chain couples TRBV3-1 to TRBJ1-5; weak D call: TRBD1 (6 bases). This CDR3 spans 15 amino acids. Germline V CDR1 and CDR2: LGHDT, YNNKEL (reference sequence). The V and J ends lost 0 bases and 8 bases respectively, with 14 bases between them. The CDR3 DNA reads as TGTGCCAGCAGCCAAGATGGAGGCAGGGGTAAGCCCCAGCATTTT. Translated: CASSQDGGRGKPQHF.

Comment on this clonotype: A much larger clone lies one base from this, so it may be a read error. V usage is TRBV11-1 and J usage is TRBJ1-1; D unclear. Trimming took 2 bases from V and 3 from J, leaving 10 bases between them. Germline V lookup: CDR1 SGHAT, CDR2 FQDESV (reference sequence). The CDR3 runs to 14 residues. As DNA, the CDR3 is TGTGCCAGCAGCTTAAGAAGGAGGGACACTGAAGCTTTCTTT. This encodes CASSLRRRDTEAFF.

The V gene is TRBV28, the J gene TRBJ2-7; 8 nucleotides align to TRBD1. V lost 6 bases to trimming and J lost 4 bases; unmatched junction nucleotides: 14. The CDR3 length is 16 residues. Germline lookup yields CDR1 MDHEN and CDR2 SYDVKM. The CDR3 DNA follows: TGTGCCAGCAGAATATCCGGGACAGGTTCCAAGTACGAGCAGTACTTC. Residues: CASRISGTGSKYEQYF. Using reference TRBV28 and TRBJ2-7 for the parts outside the CDR3, the full variable domain is DVKVTQSSRYLVKRTGEKVFLECVQDMDHENMFWYRQDPGLGLRLIYFSYDVKMKEKGDIPEGYSVSREKKERFSLILESASTNQTSMYLCASRISGTGSKYEQYFGPGTRLTVT.

V gene TRBV7-8 combines with J gene TRBJ2-1, with D perhaps TRBD2 (7 bases). Trimming pared 1 base from V and 7 bases from J, leaving 14 bases between. The CDR3 runs 15 residues. Germline V CDR1 and CDR2: SGHVS, FQNEAQ. The CDR3 coding sequence is TGTGCCAGCAGCTTAGATTGGGGGGGGCCGAATGAGCAGTTCTTC. Translation: CASSLDWGGPNEQFF.

The chain links TRBV4-1 to TRBJ2-5; TRBD1 matches at 7 bases. CDR3 length: 16 amino acids. Per the germline V gene, CDR1 is MGHRA and CDR2 is YSYEKL. V was clipped by 0 bases and J by 4 bases; unmatched bases: 8. The CDR3 reads CASSQDLKGAVETQYF. The CDR3 DNA is TGCGCCAGCAGCCAAGATTTAAAGGGGGCGGTAGAGACCCAGTACTTC.

The chain couples TRBV9 to TRBJ1-2; maybe TRBD1 (5 bases). Germline loops: CDR1 SGDLS, CDR2 YYNGEE. The CDR3 runs to 17 residues. V dropped 4 bases and J dropped 4 bases, with 23 bases sitting between them. CDR3 bases: TGTGCCAGCAGCCCCACCGGGGGGGTGGATGGTTTCTATGGCTACACCTTC. Translation gives CASSPTGGVDGFYGYTF.

This clonotype was seen repeatedly, ten times or more. The chain combines TRBV7-2 with TRBJ2-1, with 8 bases lining up with TRBD1. The CDR3 totals 13 residues. Germline-derived CDR1 and CDR2 are SGHTA and FQGNSA. The V segment lost 2 bases and the J segment 7 bases; nucleotides outside the gene matches: 1. This CDR3 reads CASSLRQGNEQFF. CDR3 coding DNA: TGTGCCAGCAGCTTAAGACAGGGGAATGAGCAGTTCTTC.

This clonotype was counted between two and nine times. Here the CDR3 reads CSARGGLGVNEQFF. CDR3 in DNA: TGCAGTGCTAGGGGGGGTCTAGGAGTAAATGAGCAGTTCTTC. The chain links TRBV20-1 to TRBJ2-1, with D perhaps TRBD2 (6 bases). The CDR3 is made up of 14 amino acids. Germline V gene data show CDR1 as DFQATT and CDR2 as SNEGSKA (reference sequence). The ends were cut back, 3 bases at V and 7 bases at J, with 16 bases in the middle.

A few counts support this clonotype. This chain uses TRBV10-3 with TRBJ2-3, with D unclear. Trimming cost V 5 bases and J 6 bases, with 9 bases left between them. This CDR3 has 12 amino acids. The germline CDR1 and CDR2 sequences are ENHRY and SYGVKD. CDR3 protein: CAISKDEDTQYF. The CDR3 DNA is TGTGCCATCAGTAAGGACGAGGATACGCAGTATTTT.

This chain uses TRBV10-3 with TRBJ1-6; TRBD1 might be the D (6 bases). Germline V gene sequence: CDR1 ENHRY, CDR2 SYGVKD. CDR3 size: 16 residues. Trimming removed 0 bases from V and 4 bases from J, with 10 bases in between. The CDR3 DNA reads as TGTGCCATCAGTGAGTCGGCAGGGGAGTATAATTCACCCCTCCACTTT. Translation: CAISESAGEYNSPLHF.

The V call is TRBV7-2, the J call TRBJ2-7; D is uncertain. Germline V gives CDR1 SGHTA, CDR2 FQGNSA. V lost 5 bases to trimming and J lost 2 bases, with 19 bases between them. This CDR3 spans 16 amino acids. This CDR3 reads CASSTRSGRNPYEQYF. The DNA for the CDR3 is TGTGCCAGCAGCACACGGTCTGGCCGGAACCCCTACGAGCAGTACTTC. The whole variable domain, remainder taken from reference TRBV7-2 and TRBJ2-7, is GAGVSQSPSNKVTEKGKDVELRCDPISGHTALYWYRQSLGQGLEFLIYFQGNSAPDKSGLPSDRFSAERTGGSVSTLTIQRTQQEDSAVYLCASSTRSGRNPYEQYFGPGTRLTVT.

The chain links TRBV24-1 to TRBJ1-5, with TRBD1 matching over 9 bases. The V and J ends lost 9 bases and 4 bases, in that order; junction bases with no gene match: 9. Germline V gene lookup returns CDR1 KGHDR and CDR2 SFDVKD. There are 15 residues in the CDR3. DNA for the CDR3: TGTGCCACCTCACCGGGACAGGGAATAAATCAGCCCCAGCATTTT. This sequence encodes CATSPGQGINQPQHF.